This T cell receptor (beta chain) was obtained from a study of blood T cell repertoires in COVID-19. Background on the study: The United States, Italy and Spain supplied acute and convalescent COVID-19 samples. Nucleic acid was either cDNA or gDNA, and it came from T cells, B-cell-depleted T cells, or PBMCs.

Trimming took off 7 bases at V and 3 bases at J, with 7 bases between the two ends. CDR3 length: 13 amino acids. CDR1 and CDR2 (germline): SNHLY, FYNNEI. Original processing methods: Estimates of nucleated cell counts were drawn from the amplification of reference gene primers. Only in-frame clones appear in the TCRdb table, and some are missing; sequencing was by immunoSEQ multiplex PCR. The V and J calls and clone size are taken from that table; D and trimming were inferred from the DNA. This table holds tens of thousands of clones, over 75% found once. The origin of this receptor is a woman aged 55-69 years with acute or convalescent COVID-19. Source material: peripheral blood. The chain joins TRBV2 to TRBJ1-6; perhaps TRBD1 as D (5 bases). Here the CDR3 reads CASTGIYNSPLHF. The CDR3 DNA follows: TGTGCCAGCACAGGGATCTATAATTCACCCCTCCACTTT.